These T cell receptor beta chains were read from a single sample in a study of identical twins. TCRdb independently ran MiXCR on the 5' RACE reads; one entry per CDR3 protein. The sample carries fewer than 350,000 distinct CDR3 sequences, approximately 8% recorded once. These data also formed part of another study, on yellow fever vaccine responses in identical twins.

The sample taken for sequencing was memory (CD45RO+) T cells sorted from blood. The receptor source for this set is a woman younger than 30 in good health. Each CDR3 is given with its conserved first and last residue. A D gene is named only where the DNA matches it firmly. Some rows mark clone size as missing; the rest say once, few, many or name a class of expanded clone.

j_call: TRBJ1-4; v_call: TRBV2; clone_size: few; d_call: -; cdr3_nt: TGTGCCAGCAGTGAAGTTCCGGGGTTCGAAAAACTGTTTTTT; cdr3_aa: CASSEVPGFEKLFF
j_call: TRBJ1-2; v_call: TRBV19; clone_size: -; d_call: TRBD1; cdr3_nt: TGTGCCAGTAGGGCAGGGGGCGGGAACTATGGCTACACCTTC; cdr3_aa: CASRAGGGNYGYTF
j_call: TRBJ2-1; v_call: TRBV20-1; clone_size: -; d_call: TRBD2; cdr3_nt: TGCAGTAGGACTAGCGGGAGTGGTAATGAGCAGTTCTTC; cdr3_aa: CSRTSGSGNEQFF
j_call: TRBJ2-5; v_call: TRBV18; clone_size: many; d_call: -; cdr3_nt: TGCGCCAGCAGTCCCTCCCAAGAGACCCAGTACTTC; cdr3_aa: CASSPSQETQYF
j_call: TRBJ2-3; v_call: TRBV28; clone_size: -; d_call: TRBD2; cdr3_nt: TGTGCCAGCAGTCTGATGAGCGGGACCAAAGATACGCAGTATTTT; cdr3_aa: CASSLMSGTKDTQYF
j_call: TRBJ2-1; v_call: TRBV2; clone_size: few; d_call: TRBD2; cdr3_nt: TGTGCCAGCTCGGGACTAGCGGGGAACAATGAGCAGTTCTTC; cdr3_aa: CASSGLAGNNEQFF
j_call: TRBJ1-5; v_call: TRBV19; clone_size: -; d_call: -; cdr3_nt: TGTGCCAGTAACGTCCCTATGGGCAATCAGCCCCAGCATTTT; cdr3_aa: CASNVPMGNQPQHF
j_call: TRBJ2-7; v_call: TRBV21-1; clone_size: -; d_call: -; cdr3_nt: TGTGCCAGCAGCAACTCCGGCGGGAGCCCCTACGAGCAGTACTTC; cdr3_aa: CASSNSGGSPYEQYF
j_call: TRBJ2-2; v_call: TRBV12-3/TRBV12-4; clone_size: -; d_call: -; cdr3_nt: TGTGCCAGCACCCCTGGGGGGCTAGCGGTAAACACCGGGGAGCTGTTTTTT; cdr3_aa: CASTPGGLAVNTGELFF
j_call: TRBJ2-2; v_call: TRBV7-6; clone_size: few; d_call: -; cdr3_nt: TGTGCCAGCAGCTTAGCTTCCGGAGCACCCACCGGGGAGCTGTTTTTT; cdr3_aa: CASSLASGAPTGELFF
j_call: TRBJ2-1; v_call: TRBV10-3; clone_size: -; d_call: -; cdr3_nt: TGTGCCATCAGTGGGGGAGGAGTGGGCGACAATGAGCAGTTCTTC; cdr3_aa: CAISGGGVGDNEQFF
j_call: TRBJ2-3; v_call: TRBV29-1; clone_size: many; d_call: -; cdr3_nt: TGCAGCGCCTCGACGGTCGCAGGCTGGGGAGATACGCAGTATTTT; cdr3_aa: CSASTVAGWGDTQYF
j_call: TRBJ2-1; v_call: TRBV12-3/TRBV12-4; clone_size: many; d_call: -; cdr3_nt: TGTGCCAGCAGTTTGACAGTAGTGAACAATGAGCAGTTCTTC; cdr3_aa: CASSLTVVNNEQFF
j_call: TRBJ1-5; v_call: TRBV5-6; clone_size: many; d_call: -; cdr3_nt: TGTGCCAGCAGCTTGTACGCGTCGGGCAATCAGCCCCAGCATTTT; cdr3_aa: CASSLYASGNQPQHF
j_call: TRBJ2-2; v_call: TRBV4-1; clone_size: many; d_call: -; cdr3_nt: TGCGCCAGCAGCCAAGGCCTAGCGAATGCCGACGGGGAGCTGTTTTTT; cdr3_aa: CASSQGLANADGELFF
j_call: TRBJ2-1; v_call: TRBV4-1; clone_size: -; d_call: -; cdr3_nt: TGCGCCAGCAACCAAGTGGTGGGGACCTTCAATGAGCAGTTCTTC; cdr3_aa: CASNQVVGTFNEQFF
j_call: TRBJ1-1; v_call: TRBV20-1; clone_size: many; d_call: TRBD1; cdr3_nt: TGCAGTGCTAGGACCGGGACAGGGAACACTGAAGCTTTCTTT; cdr3_aa: CSARTGTGNTEAFF
j_call: TRBJ2-2; v_call: TRBV12-3/TRBV12-4; clone_size: few; d_call: -; cdr3_nt: TGTGCCAGCAGCCCTGAAGGGGCCGGGGAGCTGTTTTTT; cdr3_aa: CASSPEGAGELFF
j_call: TRBJ1-5; v_call: TRBV7-2; clone_size: many; d_call: TRBD1; cdr3_nt: TGTGCCAGCAGCTTAGCGGGACAGGGTCATCAGCCCCAGCATTTT; cdr3_aa: CASSLAGQGHQPQHF
j_call: TRBJ1-1; v_call: TRBV6-5; clone_size: few; d_call: -; cdr3_nt: TGTGCCAGCAGTTACTCGGGCCAGCATTACACTGAAGCTTTCTTT; cdr3_aa: CASSYSGQHYTEAFF
j_call: TRBJ2-2; v_call: TRBV11-2; clone_size: few; d_call: -; cdr3_nt: TGTGCCAGCAGCTTAGACATTATCACCGGGGAGCTGTTTTTT; cdr3_aa: CASSLDIITGELFF
j_call: TRBJ2-4; v_call: TRBV29-1; clone_size: many; d_call: -; cdr3_nt: TGCAGCGTTGAAGGGTTAGGGGGTTTACCTAACATTCAGTACTTC; cdr3_aa: CSVEGLGGLPNIQYF
j_call: TRBJ2-5; v_call: TRBV28; clone_size: few; d_call: -; cdr3_nt: TGTGCCAGCAGAGGGGCACGGGGGCCCCAAGAGACCCAGTACTTC; cdr3_aa: CASRGARGPQETQYF
j_call: TRBJ2-1; v_call: TRBV6-1; clone_size: -; d_call: -; cdr3_nt: TGTGCCAGCAGCCAGGGGGGGGGCGTCAGTGGGTACAATGAGCAGTTCTTC; cdr3_aa: CASSQGGGVSGYNEQFF
j_call: TRBJ2-3; v_call: TRBV5-5; clone_size: few; d_call: TRBD1; cdr3_nt: TGTGCCAGCAGCCCAAGACAGGGGCGGGATACGCAGTATTTT; cdr3_aa: CASSPRQGRDTQYF
j_call: TRBJ1-1; v_call: TRBV7-2; clone_size: few; d_call: -; cdr3_nt: TGTGCCAGCAGCCCCCAGGCAAGGAACACTGAAGCTTTCTTT; cdr3_aa: CASSPQARNTEAFF
j_call: TRBJ2-1; v_call: TRBV11-2; clone_size: few; d_call: -; cdr3_nt: TGTGCCAGCAGCTTGTTGACCTCCGGGGCCTACAATGAGCAGTTCTTC; cdr3_aa: CASSLLTSGAYNEQFF
j_call: TRBJ2-5; v_call: TRBV7-8; clone_size: -; d_call: -; cdr3_nt: TGTGCCAGCAGCAGGGGACGTAGCTCCTCGGGGACCCAGTACTTC; cdr3_aa: CASSRGRSSSGTQYF
j_call: TRBJ1-5; v_call: TRBV19; clone_size: few; d_call: -; cdr3_nt: TGTGCCACCAGGAGGGGGGGACAGCCCCAGCATTTT; cdr3_aa: CATRRGGQPQHF
j_call: TRBJ2-7; v_call: TRBV12-3/TRBV12-4; clone_size: many; d_call: -; cdr3_nt: TGTGCCAGCAGTTTATGGACTGGGTCCTACGAGCAGTACTTC; cdr3_aa: CASSLWTGSYEQYF
j_call: TRBJ2-7; v_call: TRBV25-1; clone_size: -; d_call: -; cdr3_nt: TGTGCCAGCAGTGGTTGGGCATCAAAGGAGGACGGTTCCTACGAGCAGTACTTC; cdr3_aa: CASSGWASKEDGSYEQYF
j_call: TRBJ2-3; v_call: TRBV28; clone_size: few; d_call: TRBD2; cdr3_nt: TGTGCCAGCAGGCTAGCGGGAGGGCCGAGCACAGATACGCAGTATTTT; cdr3_aa: CASRLAGGPSTDTQYF